The 13 T cell receptor beta chains presented below share a single source sample, sequenced in a study of blood T cell repertoires in COVID-19. Sequencing was performed with immunoSEQ multiplex PCR; in TCRdb, only in-frame clones are kept and a portion is missing. The data show 60,000 to 75,000 clones, almost 90% seen once. The specimen sequenced was peripheral blood. Source of these receptors: a woman of 80 years or more with active COVID-19.

A word on this clone: Germline and junction disagree at one end, which may indicate a read error. V is TRBV12-3 or TRBV12-4 and J is TRBJ2-1; no clear D. The CDR3 has 11 residues. The DNA for the CDR3 is TGTGCCAGCAGTTTCTACGATGAGCAGTTCTTC. Translating it yields CASSFYDEQFF.

The CDR3 DNA reads TGTGCCAGCAGTTTGCAGGGGAGATGGACTGAAGCTTTCTTT. This translates into CASSLQGRWTEAFF. The chain is built from TRBV6-5 and TRBJ1-1; D may be TRBD1 (6 bases). Trimming took 4 bases from V and 5 from J, leaving 14 bases between them. The CDR3 extends over 14 amino acids. CDR1 is MNHEY and CDR2 is SVGAGI in the germline V gene.

The chain is built from TRBV5-6 and TRBJ2-1, with unresolved D. Trimming shortened V by 4 bases and J by 6 bases, and 11 bases separated the two germline ends. CDR1 and CDR2 (germline): SGHDT, YYEEEE. This CDR3 is 13 amino acids long. The CDR3 here is CASSPISGNEQFF. DNA of the CDR3: TGTGCCAGCAGCCCGATATCGGGCAATGAGCAGTTCTTC.

The rearrangement links TRBV2 to TRBJ1-3, with D tentatively TRBD1 (5 bases). The CDR3 spans 14 residues. V shed 6 bases and J shed 4 bases, with 13 bases lying between them. Germline V lookup: CDR1 SNHLY, CDR2 FYNNEI. CDR3 in amino acids: CASSRQGRGNTIYF. CDR3 sequence (DNA): TGTGCCAGCAGCCGTCAGGGCCGGGGAAACACCATATATTTT. The whole variable domain, filled in from reference TRBV2 and TRBJ1-3, reads EPEVTQTPSHQVTQMGQEVILRCVPISNHLYFYWYRQILGQKVEFLVSFYNNEISEKSEIFDDQFSVERPDGSNFTLKIRSTKLEDSAMYFCASSRQGRGNTIYFGEGSWLTVV.

V and J are TRBV18 and TRBJ2-1, with D possibly matching TRBD2 (5 bases). This CDR3 comprises 17 residues. CDR1 KGHSH and CDR2 LQKENI come from the germline V gene. The germline V and J ends were trimmed by 2 bases and 5 bases, with 19 bases remaining between them. The DNA for the CDR3 is TGTGCCAGCTCACCAGCGCAGGAGGCCCGACTTGACAATGAGCAGTTCTTC. Protein product: CASSPAQEARLDNEQFF.

J is TRBJ1-3 and V is TRBV15; a weak D match, TRBD1 (6 bases). Per the germline V gene, CDR1 is LNHNV and CDR2 is YYDKDF (reference sequence). Trimming removed 2 bases from V and 4 bases from J, with 27 bases in between. CDR3 length equals 20 residues. Written as DNA, the CDR3 is TGTGCCACCAGCAGAAATTACCGGGACAACCCTGACCACCTGGGAAACACCATATATTTT. Residues: CATSRNYRDNPDHLGNTIYF.

This clone was detected once. The CDR3 protein is CASSEGGGYGYTF. DNA for the CDR3: TGTGCCAGCTCAGAAGGGGGTGGTTATGGCTACACCTTC. This chain uses TRBV18 with TRBJ1-2; a weak D match, TRBD1 (6 bases). Germline values: CDR1 KGHSH, CDR2 LQKENI. This CDR3 is 13 amino acids long. V lost 5 bases, J lost 5 bases, and 12 bases lay in between. Variable domain in full (rest from reference TRBV18 and TRBJ1-2): NAGVMQNPRHLVRRRGQEARLRCSPMKGHSHVYWYRQLPEEGLKFMVYLQKENIIDESGMPKERFSAEFPKEGPSILRIQQVVRGDSAAYFCASSEGGGYGYTFGSGTRLTVV.

A few counts support this clone. The chain recombines TRBV10-3 with TRBJ2-4; D not certain. CDR1 and CDR2 from the germline V gene are ENHRY and SYGVKD. CDR3 length: 14 residues. V lost 0 bases and J 8 bases, leaving 11 bases between the germline ends. The CDR3 sequence is CAISESRPGDIQYF. DNA of the CDR3: TGTGCCATCAGTGAGTCGAGACCCGGAGACATTCAGTACTTC.

Points on this clone: One junction end does not reproduce the germline sequence, and a read error may be involved. The chain uses TRBV19 and TRBJ1-2, with D perhaps matching TRBD1 (6 bases). Looked up from germline, CDR1 is LNHDA and CDR2 is SQIVND (reference sequence). The CDR3 is 11 amino acids. The CDR3 nucleotides read TGTGCCAGTAGTATGACAGGCTCCTTGAACTTC. Protein: CASSMTGSLNF.

The CDR3 sequence is CATSRDSGPYEQYF. The CDR3 nucleotides read TGTGCCACCAGCAGAGATTCAGGGCCTTACGAGCAGTACTTC. This chain connects TRBV15 to TRBJ2-7; maybe TRBD1 (5 bases). Germline V gene lookup returns CDR1 LNHNV and CDR2 YYDKDF (reference sequence). V was clipped by 0 bases and J by 4 bases, with 10 bases between them. The CDR3 has 14 residues. Variable domain in full (rest from reference TRBV15 and TRBJ2-7): DAMVIQNPRYQVTQFGKPVTLSCSQTLNHNVMYWYQQKSSQAPKLLFHYYDKDFNNEADTPDNFQSRRPNTSFCFLDIRSPGLGDTAMYLCATSRDSGPYEQYFGPGTRLTVT.

This sequence joins TRBV5-8 and TRBJ2-1, with 9 bases identical to TRBD2. Trimming took 1 base from V and 0 from J; bases not matched to a gene: 8. Germline assignment: CDR1 SGHTS and CDR2 YDEGEE. The length of the CDR3 is 18 residues. CDR3 nucleotide sequence: TGTGCCAGCAGCTTGCTGGGCCTAGCGGGACGCTCCTACAATGAGCAGTTCTTC. Its protein product is CASSLLGLAGRSYNEQFF.

The rearrangement joins TRBV29-1 to TRBJ2-3; 8 bases align to TRBD2. J was trimmed by 6 bases and V by 3 bases; bases with no gene match: 5. CDR3 length equals 13 residues. Germline V lookup: CDR1 SQVTM, CDR2 ANQGSEA. CDR3 protein: CSVDGGASDTQYF. In DNA form, the CDR3 reads TGCAGCGTTGACGGGGGGGCATCGGATACGCAGTATTTT.

The CDR3 sequence is CASSQRESYEQYF. CDR3 DNA sequence: TGCGCCAGCAGCCAACGGGAGTCCTACGAGCAGTACTTC. This chain links TRBV4-1 with TRBJ2-7, with D possibly matching TRBD2 (6 bases). Per germline, CDR1 MGHRA and CDR2 YSYEKL. The CDR3 has 13 residues. Between the trimmed V and J ends, which lost 2 bases and 1 base, there was a span of 6 bases.